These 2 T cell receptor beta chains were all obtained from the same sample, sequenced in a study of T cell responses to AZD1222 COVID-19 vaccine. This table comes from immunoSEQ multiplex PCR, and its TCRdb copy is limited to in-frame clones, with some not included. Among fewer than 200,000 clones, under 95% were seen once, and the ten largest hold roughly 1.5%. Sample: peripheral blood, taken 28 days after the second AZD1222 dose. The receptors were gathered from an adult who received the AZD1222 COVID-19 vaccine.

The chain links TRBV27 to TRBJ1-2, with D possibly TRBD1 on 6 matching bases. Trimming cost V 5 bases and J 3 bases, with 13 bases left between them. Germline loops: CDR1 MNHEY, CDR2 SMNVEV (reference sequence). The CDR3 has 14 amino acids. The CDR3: CASSPREGDYGYTF. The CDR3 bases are TGTGCCAGCAGTCCCAGGGAGGGGGACTATGGCTACACCTTC.

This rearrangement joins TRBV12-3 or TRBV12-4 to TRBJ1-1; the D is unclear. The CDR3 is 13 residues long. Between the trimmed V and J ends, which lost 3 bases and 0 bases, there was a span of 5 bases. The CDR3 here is CASSFFLNTEAFF. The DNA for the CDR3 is TGTGCCAGCAGTTTTTTCTTGAACACTGAAGCTTTCTTT.